This TCR beta chain was sequenced in a study of early T cells in non-severe SARS-CoV-2 infection. Study-level background: Unpaired chains resulted from sequencing bulk RNA of unsorted whole blood.

Researchers attached unique molecular identifiers to individual cDNA molecules. In TCRdb, the 5' RACE reads were re-called with MiXCR into one record per CDR3 protein. Of 20,000 to 30,000 distinct CDR3 sequences in the sample, approximately 3.9% were seen once. Per germline, CDR1 MDHEN and CDR2 SYDVKM. The CDR3 extends over 14 amino acids. Trimming left V 5 bases short and J 0 bases short, with 10 bases between. General study points: Private and CD4 specificities were missed by VDJdb matching, skewed to anti-spike CD8.

This clonotype was detected many times. Its antigen is unknown. The chain employs TRBV28 and TRBJ1-1; no clear D. Sequencing was done on a sample of whole blood. This sequence originates from an adult who was a healthcare worker with PCR-confirmed SARS-CoV-2 infection or an uninfected control (not recorded which). As DNA, the CDR3 is TGTGCCAGCAGTCCCAGTCGAGTGAACACTGAAGCTTTCTTT. Its translation is CASSPSRVNTEAFF.